The text below deals with one T cell receptor beta chain. As yet, its antigen is unknown. The CDR3 runs 17 residues. Between the trimmed V and J ends, which lost 0 bases and 2 bases, there was a span of 15 bases. Germline CDR1 SGHRS, CDR2 YFSETQ. The sample is drawn from a study of T cell responses to AZD1222 COVID-19 vaccine. Study-wide points: It should be noted that donors were predominantly white British and more often female, and clonal diversity was possibly underestimated.

Libraries were prepared by immunoSEQ multiplex PCR; TCRdb keeps only in-frame clonotypes and omits some of them. Of 130,000 to 150,000 clones listed, roughly 88% were seen once; the top ten hold about 1.8%. The receptor was isolated from an adult who received the AZD1222 COVID-19 vaccine. J is TRBJ2-1 and V is TRBV5-1, with D possibly TRBD2 on 6 matching bases. This specimen consisted of peripheral blood, obtained 28 days after the second AZD1222 dose. Here the CDR3 DNA reads TGCGCCAGCAGCTTGGAGGGAGGCGGCGGCGCCTACAATGAGCAGTTCTTC. It specifies CASSLEGGGGAYNEQFF.